A single sample gave rise to the 29 T cell receptor beta chains below, sequenced in a study of T cells after yellow fever vaccination. Using its own MiXCR run on the 5' RACE reads, TCRdb lists one record per CDR3 protein. The repertoire has 100,000 to 150,000 distinct CDR3 sequences, 7.5% to 10% of them found once; the top ten carry around 40%. The specimen comprised CD8+ T cells sorted from PBMCs, sampled on the day of the yellow fever booster vaccination. Source of these receptors: a man younger than 35 who received the YFV17D yellow fever vaccine.

The chain carries TRBV2 and TRBJ2-7, with D possibly matching TRBD1 (6 bases). V lost 8 bases and J lost 3, with 17 bases in between. The CDR3 contains 14 residues. Germline assignment: CDR1 SNHLY and CDR2 FYNNEI. This chain's CDR3 is CASWELGQIYEQYF. The CDR3 nucleotides are TGTGCCAGCTGGGAACTGGGACAAATCTACGAGCAGTACTTC.

This clonotype is a singleton in its sample. This chain connects TRBV27 to TRBJ2-1; 10 bases are shared with TRBD2. V dropped 7 bases and J dropped 4; count of bases not matched to a gene: 7. Germline V CDR1 and CDR2: MNHEY, SMNVEV (reference sequence). The CDR3 spans 15 residues. CDR3 bases: TGTGCCAGCAATCTTAGCGGGGGGCATTACAATGAGCAGTTCTTC. Its translation is CASNLSGGHYNEQFF.

This chain uses TRBV9 with TRBJ2-1; either TRBD1 or TRBD2 may fit D (7 bases each). Germline CDR1 and CDR2: SGDLS and YYNGEE. Trimming stripped 4 bases from V and 3 bases from J, with 17 bases between. CDR3 length equals 16 residues. The CDR3 DNA follows: TGTGCCAGCAGCCCGGGGGAGGGGGCTCTCTACAATGAGCAGTTCTTC. It specifies CASSPGEGALYNEQFF.

The chain carries TRBV24-1 and TRBJ1-5; unclear D gene. V was trimmed by 9 bases and J by 0 bases, leaving 14 bases between them. Per germline, CDR1 KGHDR and CDR2 SFDVKD. The CDR3 spans 15 residues. The CDR3 sequence: CATPRRSYSNQPQHF. The DNA of the CDR3 is TGTGCCACCCCTCGGCGAAGCTATAGCAATCAGCCCCAGCATTTT.

The chain employs TRBV3-1 and TRBJ1-2, with D perhaps TRBD1 (6 bases). V dropped 3 bases and J dropped 4 bases, with 12 bases sitting between them. CDR1 and CDR2 from the germline V gene are LGHDT and YNNKEL (reference sequence). This CDR3 is 14 amino acids long. The CDR3 DNA sequence: TGTGCCAGCAGCCATTCCGGGACACGCTATGGCTACACCTTC. Amino acids: CASSHSGTRYGYTF.

The J gene is TRBJ2-2, the V gene TRBV4-3; maybe TRBD1 (5 bases). Germline CDR1 reads LGHNA; CDR2 reads YSLEER. V lost 0 bases and J lost 6, with 17 bases in between. CDR3 length: 17 residues. The CDR3 spells CASSQESPGLDSGELFF. The CDR3 nucleotides are TGCGCCAGCAGCCAAGAATCGCCAGGGCTGGATTCCGGGGAGCTGTTTTTT.

This clonotype has at least ten counts. The chain links TRBV7-9 to TRBJ1-1, with 8 bases matching TRBD1. V shed 5 bases and J 5 bases; nucleotides not matched to a gene: 10. Germline CDR1 and CDR2: SEHNR and FQNEAQ (reference sequence). The CDR3 sequence is 15 residues long. The CDR3 region is CASSPRQGLETEAFF. CDR3 DNA sequence: TGTGCCAGCAGCCCAAGACAGGGGTTGGAAACTGAAGCTTTCTTT.

This clonotype was seen many times. The chain employs TRBV5-1 and TRBJ1-1; D is ambiguous. Trimming took off 3 bases at V and 2 bases at J, with 14 bases between the two ends. The CDR3 runs 15 residues. Germline CDR1 SGHRS, CDR2 YFSETQ. The CDR3 sequence: CASSYLNQANTEAFF. CDR3 coding DNA: TGCGCCAGCAGCTACCTGAACCAGGCAAACACTGAAGCTTTCTTT.

This clonotype was seen more than once but under ten times. This rearrangement joins TRBV9 to TRBJ1-2, with D hard to call. Germline V lookup: CDR1 SGDLS, CDR2 YYNGEE. The CDR3 consists of 12 residues. Trimming shortened V by 3 bases and J by 8 bases, and 11 bases separated the two germline ends. In DNA, the CDR3 is TGTGCCAGCAGCGGACCGCGGGGAGGCTACACCTTC. Translating it yields CASSGPRGGYTF.

The table lists this clonotype with a few counts. The chain joins TRBV7-2 to TRBJ2-1, with 9 bases that match TRBD2. The CDR3 totals 14 residues. Per germline, CDR1 SGHTA and CDR2 FQGNSA. The J segment lost 9 bases and the V segment lost 8 bases, leaving 11 bases of the junction unmatched. CDR3 DNA sequence: TGTGCCAGCGACCCGGGAGCGGGGGGCCTTGAGCAGTTCTTC. Amino acid sequence: CASDPGAGGLEQFF.

This chain joins TRBV4-3 and TRBJ1-4; D might be TRBD1 (6 bases). Germline V gene lookup returns CDR1 LGHNA and CDR2 YSLEER. This CDR3 is 15 amino acids long. The V gene lost 1 base and the J gene lost 8 bases, with 14 bases spanning the gap. DNA for the CDR3: TGCGCCAGCAGCCAAGGTTCAGGGGCTCTGGAAAAACTGTTTTTT. This codes for CASSQGSGALEKLFF.

The rearrangement links TRBV6-1 to TRBJ1-5, with 9 bases identical to TRBD1. Germline CDR1 reads MNHNS; CDR2 reads SASEGT. The CDR3 runs 15 residues. J was trimmed by 6 bases and V by 4 bases; bases with no gene match: 7. The CDR3, as DNA: TGTGCCAGCAGTGCCACAGGGGGCGGCGGTCAGCCCCAGCATTTT. Its translation is CASSATGGGGQPQHF.

This sequence joins TRBV6-1 and TRBJ2-1; 8 bases line up with TRBD2. The V and J ends lost 1 base and 3 bases, in that order; junction bases with no gene match: 14. This CDR3 contains 19 residues. Germline V CDR1 and CDR2: MNHNS, SASEGT. The chain's CDR3 is CASSEVATGGNGLYNEQFF. The CDR3 nucleotides read TGTGCCAGCAGTGAAGTCGCGACGGGAGGGAACGGCCTCTACAATGAGCAGTTCTTC.

The CDR3 reads CASVGTSGGETQYF. DNA for the CDR3: TGTGCCAGCGTCGGGACTAGCGGGGGGGAGACCCAGTACTTC. The gene calls are TRBV7-2 and TRBJ2-5, with 15 bases lining up with TRBD2. J gave up 5 bases and V 8 bases, and 3 bases lay outside the gene matches. Per the germline V gene, CDR1 is SGHTA and CDR2 is FQGNSA. The CDR3 sequence is 14 residues long.

Ten or more counts support this clonotype. This sequence joins TRBV12-3 or TRBV12-4 and TRBJ2-4, with a possible D match to TRBD2 (5 bases). The CDR3 has 13 amino acids. Trimming removed 4 bases at V and 8 bases at J, with 12 bases between. The CDR3 bases are TGTGCCAGCAGTTGGACGGAGGAGGACATTCAGTACTTC. Translated, it gives CASSWTEEDIQYF.

This clonotype was seen a handful of times. The chain couples TRBV12-3 or TRBV12-4 to TRBJ2-7, with a possible D match to TRBD1 (5 bases). V lost 7 bases to trimming and J lost 5 bases, with 18 bases between them. The CDR3 is 14 amino acids. The CDR3 loop reads CASTSGRAYNEQYF. In DNA, the CDR3 is TGTGCCAGCACCTCGGGCAGGGCCTACAACGAGCAGTACTTC.

V is TRBV12-3 or TRBV12-4 and J is TRBJ2-4; 7 nucleotides line up with TRBD2. This CDR3 has 16 residues. Trimming at V came to 6 bases and at J to 3 bases, leaving 11 bases not matched to a gene. The CDR3 spells CASRLGRGVVKNIQYF. The CDR3 nucleotides are TGTGCCAGCAGGCTGGGACGGGGGGTAGTCAAAAACATTCAGTACTTC.

The chain is built from TRBV13 and TRBJ1-2, with D maybe TRBD1 (6 bases). CDR1 is PRHDT and CDR2 is FYEKMQ in the germline V gene (reference sequence). This CDR3 comprises 14 residues. V was trimmed by 5 bases and J by 4 bases, leaving 14 bases between them. The CDR3 loop reads CASSLGGQTYGYTF. CDR3 nucleotides: TGTGCCAGCAGCCTCGGAGGACAGACCTATGGCTACACCTTC.

This clonotype has only a few counts. The chain is built from TRBV7-3 and TRBJ2-2, with 12 bases that match TRBD2. The CDR3 totals 17 residues. Per germline, CDR1 SGHTA and CDR2 FQGTGA. V was clipped by 2 bases and J by 5 bases; unmatched bases: 6. The CDR3 protein is CASSLFTSGGITGELFF. As DNA, the CDR3 is TGTGCCAGCAGCTTATTCACTAGCGGGGGGATAACCGGGGAGCTGTTTTTT. Combining the CDR3 with reference TRBV7-3 and TRBJ2-2 gives the whole variable domain GAGVSQTPSNKVTEKGKYVELRCDPISGHTALYWYRQSLGQGPEFLIYFQGTGAADDSGLPNDRFFAVRPEGSVSTLKIQRTERGDSAVYLCASSLFTSGGITGELFFGEGSRLTVL.

This clonotype was seen a handful of times. V usage is TRBV24-1 and J usage is TRBJ1-2; D possibly corresponds to TRBD1 (6 bases). Germline CDR1 KGHDR, CDR2 SFDVKD. Trimming left V 3 bases short and J 5 bases short, with 6 bases between. The CDR3 is 12 amino acids. The DNA of the CDR3 is TGTGCCACCAGTGATACAGGGTATGGCTACACCTTC. Translation: CATSDTGYGYTF.

This clonotype was seen many times. The chain carries TRBV7-9 and TRBJ2-3; D remains unclear. Germline assignment: CDR1 SEHNR and CDR2 FQNEAQ (reference sequence). CDR3 length equals 16 residues. The V gene lost 5 bases and the J gene lost 1 base, with 16 bases spanning the gap. CDR3 in amino acids: CASSVWENGGTDTQYF. CDR3 DNA: TGTGCCAGCAGCGTTTGGGAAAATGGTGGCACAGATACGCAGTATTTT.

In this sample, this clonotype turned up a few times. V gene TRBV10-3 combines with J gene TRBJ1-2; no clear D gene. V lost 0 bases, J lost 0 bases, and 8 bases lay in between. The germline V gene encodes CDR1 ENHRY and CDR2 SYGVKD. CDR3 length: 15 residues. The CDR3 DNA is TGTGCCATCAGTGAGTCGTCAGCTTCTAACTATGGCTACACCTTC. This gives the protein CAISESSASNYGYTF.

The chain employs TRBV19 and TRBJ2-1; TRBD1 might be the D (5 bases). The CDR3 sequence is 15 residues long. With 7 bases removed from V and 5 bases from J, the gap between germline ends came to 18 bases. Germline CDR1 reads LNHDA; CDR2 reads SQIVND (reference sequence). The DNA for the CDR3 is TGTGCCAGTACCTATGGGGCAGCTCACGACAATGAGCAGTTCTTC. The encoded protein is CASTYGAAHDNEQFF.

The genes are TRBV20-1 and TRBJ1-6, with TRBD1 identical over 10 bases. This CDR3 is 15 amino acids long. Germline trimming cut 4 bases from V and 10 bases from J; bases unmatched to any gene: 10. Germline values: CDR1 DFQATT, CDR2 SNEGSKA (reference sequence). The DNA of the CDR3 is TGCAGTGCTACGGCGAGGGACAGGGGAAACTCACCCCTCCACTTT. This translates into CSATARDRGNSPLHF.

The chain uses TRBV6-1 and TRBJ1-3, with D possibly being TRBD1 (5 bases). Trimming took off 2 bases at V and 7 bases at J, with 12 bases between the two ends. Germline lookup yields CDR1 MNHNS and CDR2 SASEGT. The CDR3 covers 14 residues. CDR3 sequence reads: CASSETGTWNTIYF. The CDR3 bases are TGTGCCAGCAGTGAAACCGGGACTTGGAACACCATATATTTT.

This clonotype showed up just a few times. Written as DNA, the CDR3 is TGTGCCAGCATTAGCGGATTTGATAGCAATCAGCCCCAGCATTTT. This sequence encodes CASISGFDSNQPQHF. V is TRBV28 and J is TRBJ1-5; D remains ambiguous. The V gene lost 7 bases and the J gene lost 0 bases, with 13 bases spanning the gap. The CDR3 runs 15 residues. The V gene's germline CDR1 is MDHEN and CDR2 SYDVKM. Complete variable domain (other parts from reference TRBV28 and TRBJ1-5): DVKVTQSSRYLVKRTGEKVFLECVQDMDHENMFWYRQDPGLGLRLIYFSYDVKMKEKGDIPEGYSVSREKKERFSLILESASTNQTSMYLCASISGFDSNQPQHFGDGTRLSIL.

The chain is built from TRBV4-3 and TRBJ2-1; TRBD2 agrees at 8 bases. Unmatched junction bases numbered 9, after V lost 6 bases and J lost 5 bases. This CDR3 contains 15 residues. Germline V CDR1 and CDR2: LGHNA, YSLEER. The CDR3 DNA reads TGCGCCAGCAGTCCCAACCTAGCGGGCCACAATGAGCAGTTCTTC. This gives the protein CASSPNLAGHNEQFF.

This clonotype was seen a few times. CDR3 nucleotide sequence: TGTGCCAGTAGGAGACTAGCGGGGGGACCCTACAATGAGCAGTTCTTC. Its translation is CASRRLAGGPYNEQFF. The chain uses TRBV19 and TRBJ2-1; TRBD2 matches 13 bases. This CDR3 is 16 amino acids long. The germline V gene has CDR1 LNHDA and CDR2 SQIVND (reference sequence). The J segment lost 2 bases and the V segment lost 6 bases, leaving 4 bases of the junction unmatched.

The chain combines TRBV4-1 with TRBJ2-1; no clear D. The CDR3 loop spans 14 amino acids. V dropped 5 bases and J dropped 2 bases, with 10 bases sitting between them. Germline V gives CDR1 MGHRA, CDR2 YSYEKL. CDR3 loop: CASSEQKTYNEQFF. The CDR3 DNA sequence: TGCGCCAGCAGCGAACAGAAGACCTACAATGAGCAGTTCTTC.